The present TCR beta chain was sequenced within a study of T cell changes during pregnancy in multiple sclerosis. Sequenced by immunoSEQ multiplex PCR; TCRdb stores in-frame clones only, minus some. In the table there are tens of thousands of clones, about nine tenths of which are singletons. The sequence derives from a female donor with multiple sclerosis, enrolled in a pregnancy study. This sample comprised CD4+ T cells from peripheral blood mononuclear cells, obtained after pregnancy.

As DNA, the CDR3 is TGTGCCAGCAGCTTAAGGGGAGCGGGAGCCGGGGAGCTGTTTTTT. The encoded protein is CASSLRGAGAGELFF. This chain joins TRBV11-2 and TRBJ2-2; the match to TRBD2 covers 8 bases. V lost 2 bases and J lost 6; bases outside the gene matches: 5. Germline CDR1 SGHAT, CDR2 FQNNGV. The CDR3 contains 15 residues.